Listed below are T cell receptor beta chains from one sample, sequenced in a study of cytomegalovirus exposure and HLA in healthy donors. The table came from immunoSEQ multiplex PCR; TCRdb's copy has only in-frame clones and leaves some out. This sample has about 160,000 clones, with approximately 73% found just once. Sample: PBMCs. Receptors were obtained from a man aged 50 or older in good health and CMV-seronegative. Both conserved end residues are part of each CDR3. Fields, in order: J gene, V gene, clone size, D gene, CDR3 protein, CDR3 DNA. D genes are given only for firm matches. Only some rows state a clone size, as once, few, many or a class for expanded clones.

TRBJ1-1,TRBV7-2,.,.,CASSRRGDTEAFF,TGTGCCAGCAGCCGCAGGGGAGACACTGAAGCTTTCTTT
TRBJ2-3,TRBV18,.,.,CASSPILEGTDTQYF,TGTGCCAGCTCACCTATCTTAGAGGGCACAGATACGCAGTATTTT
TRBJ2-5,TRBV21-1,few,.,CASSKGGKRGDQETQYF,TGTGCCAGCAGCAAAGGAGGAAAGCGGGGGGACCAAGAGACCCAGTACTTC
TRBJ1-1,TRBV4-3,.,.,CASSQFSGGLMNTEAFF,TGCGCCAGCAGCCAATTTTCTGGGGGCCTTATGAACACTGAAGCTTTCTTT
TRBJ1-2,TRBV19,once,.,CASSINGQNYGYTF,TGTGCCAGTAGTATTAACGGACAGAACTATGGCTACACCTTC
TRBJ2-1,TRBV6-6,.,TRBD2,CASRTSGDSYNEQFF,TGTGCCAGCAGAACAAGCGGGGATTCCTACAATGAGCAGTTCTTC
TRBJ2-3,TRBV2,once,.,CASMGQGGTGTQYF,TGTGCCAGCATGGGGCAGGGAGGGACAGGTACGCAGTATTTT
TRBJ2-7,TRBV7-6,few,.,CASSLVTGSGEQYF,TGTGCCAGCAGCTTAGTGACGGGATCGGGGGAGCAGTACTTC
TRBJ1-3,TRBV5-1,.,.,CASGNSGNTIYF,TGCGCCAGCGGCAACTCTGGAAACACCATATATTTT
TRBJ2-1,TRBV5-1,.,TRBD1,CASSLGTGNSYNEQFF,TGCGCCAGCAGTCTAGGGACAGGGAACTCCTACAATGAGCAGTTCTTC
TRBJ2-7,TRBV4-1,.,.,CASSQDQAGLSYEQYF,TGCGCCAGCAGCCAAGATCAGGCAGGACTCTCCTACGAGCAGTACTTC
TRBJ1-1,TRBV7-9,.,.,CASSWGVGSEAFF,TGTGCCTCCTCGTGGGGGGTAGGGTCTGAAGCTTTCTTT
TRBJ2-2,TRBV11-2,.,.,CASSFGTGDGELFF,TGTGCCAGCAGCTTCGGGACTGGGGACGGGGAGCTGTTTTTT
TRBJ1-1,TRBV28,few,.,CASSLSLQGRDTEAFF,TGTGCCAGCAGTTTATCCCTCCAGGGGAGGGACACTGAAGCTTTCTTT
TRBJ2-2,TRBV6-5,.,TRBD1,CASRLGTVNTGELFF,TGTGCCAGCAGGCTGGGGACAGTTAACACCGGGGAGCTGTTTTTT
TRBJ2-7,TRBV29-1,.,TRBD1,CSVLTGATYEQYF,TGCAGCGTCCTGACAGGGGCTACCTACGAGCAGTACTTC
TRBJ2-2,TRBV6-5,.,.,CASSYWGDTGELFF,TGTGCCAGCAGTTACTGGGGGGACACCGGGGAGCTGTTTTTT
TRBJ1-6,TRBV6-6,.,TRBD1,CASSPRDSGNSPLHF,TGTGCCAGCAGCCCTCGGGACAGCGGTAATTCACCCCTCCACTTT
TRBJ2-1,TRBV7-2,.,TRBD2,CASSSQRTSGGNEQFF,TGTGCCAGCAGCTCCCAGAGGACTAGCGGGGGTAATGAGCAGTTCTTC
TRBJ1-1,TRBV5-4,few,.,CASSSFNKNTEAFF,TGTGCCAGCAGCTCCTTTAACAAGAACACTGAAGCTTTCTTT
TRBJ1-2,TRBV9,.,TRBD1,CASSPTTGYGYTF,TGTGCCAGCAGCCCGACGACAGGGTACGGCTACACCTTC
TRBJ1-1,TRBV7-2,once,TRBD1,CASSFPGQGARVEAFF,TGTGCCAGCAGCTTCCCGGGACAGGGGGCGCGGGTTGAAGCTTTCTTT
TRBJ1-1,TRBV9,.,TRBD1,CASSAGQQNTEAFF,TGTGCCAGCAGCGCGGGACAGCAAAACACTGAAGCTTTCTTT
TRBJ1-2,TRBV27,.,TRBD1,CASSLRQGRDYGYTF,TGTGCCAGCAGTTTGCGACAGGGACGCGACTATGGCTACACCTTC
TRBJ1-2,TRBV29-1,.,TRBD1,CSVEFPGGYGYTF,TGCAGCGTTGAATTTCCAGGGGGCTATGGCTACACCTTC
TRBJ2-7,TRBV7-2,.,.,CASSFGGGASYEQYF,TGTGCCAGCAGCTTTGGAGGGGGCGCCTCCTACGAGCAGTACTTC
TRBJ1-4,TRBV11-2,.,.,CASSLGRASEKLFF,TGTGCCAGCAGCTTAGGCAGGGCGAGCGAAAAACTGTTTTTT
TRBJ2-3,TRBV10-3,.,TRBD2,CALKPSGGTDTQYF,TGTGCGCTCAAACCTAGCGGGGGCACAGATACGCAGTATTTT
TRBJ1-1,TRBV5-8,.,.,CASSSRDTEAFF,TGTGCCAGCAGTTCCCGGGACACTGAAGCTTTCTTT
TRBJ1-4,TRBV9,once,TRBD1,CASSTDRGQSNEKLFF,TGTGCCAGCAGCACGGACAGGGGGCAATCTAATGAAAAACTGTTTTTT
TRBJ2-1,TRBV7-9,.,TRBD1,CASSLGTGYEQFF,TGTGCCAGCAGCTTAGGGACAGGGTATGAGCAGTTCTTC
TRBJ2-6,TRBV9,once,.,CASSVQGPGANVLTF,TGTGCCAGCAGCGTACAGGGTCCTGGGGCCAACGTCCTGACTTTC
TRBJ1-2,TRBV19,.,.,CASKFRLGGISGYTF,TGTGCCAGTAAATTCCGGCTGGGGGGAATTAGTGGCTACACCTTC
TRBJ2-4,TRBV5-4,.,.,CASSLGGGVGKNIQYF,TGTGCCAGCAGCTTAGGGGGGGGAGTCGGCAAAAACATTCAGTACTTC
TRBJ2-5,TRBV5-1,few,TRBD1,CASSPDRGIKGRETQYF,TGCGCCAGCAGCCCTGACAGGGGGATTAAGGGTCGAGAGACCCAGTACTTC
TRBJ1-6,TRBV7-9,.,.,CASSVDSPNGGSPLHF,TGTGCCAGCAGCGTGGACAGCCCAAATGGAGGTTCACCCCTCCACTTT
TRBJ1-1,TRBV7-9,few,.,CASSLLADSEAFF,TGTGCCAGCAGCTTATTGGCGGACAGTGAAGCTTTCTTT
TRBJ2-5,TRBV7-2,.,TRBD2,CASSLGGLAGRQETQYF,TGTGCCAGCAGCTTAGGAGGGCTAGCGGGGAGACAAGAGACCCAGTACTTC
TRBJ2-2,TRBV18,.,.,CASSPPVEGLTGELFF,TGTGCCAGCTCACCACCAGTTGAGGGCCTCACCGGGGAGCTGTTTTTT
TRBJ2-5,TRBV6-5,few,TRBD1,CASSGTGEETQYF,TGTGCCAGCAGTGGGACAGGAGAAGAGACCCAGTACTTC
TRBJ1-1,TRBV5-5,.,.,CASSATGDTEAFF,TGTGCCAGCAGCGCGACAGGAGACACTGAAGCTTTCTTT
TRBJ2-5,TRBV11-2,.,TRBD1,CASSILGTGQETQYF,TGTGCCAGCAGCATTCTAGGGACAGGCCAAGAGACCCAGTACTTC
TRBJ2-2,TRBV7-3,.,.,CASSPSETGELFF,TGTGCCAGCAGCCCCTCGGAGACCGGGGAGCTGTTTTTT
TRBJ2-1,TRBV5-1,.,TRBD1,CASSGGTGGFGYNEQFF,TGCGCCAGCAGCGGGGGGACAGGGGGGTTCGGATACAATGAGCAGTTCTTC
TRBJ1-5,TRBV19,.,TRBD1,CASSPGQGGVGNQPQHF,TGTGCCAGTAGCCCGGGACAGGGAGGGGTGGGCAATCAGCCCCAGCATTTT
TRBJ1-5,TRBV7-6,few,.,CASSLGGLTGQPQHF,TGTGCCAGCAGCTTAGGTGGACTCACGGGTCAGCCCCAGCATTTT
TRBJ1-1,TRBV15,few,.,CATSTNSGGKTEAFF,TGTGCCACCAGCACCAACTCCGGGGGGAAAACTGAAGCTTTCTTT
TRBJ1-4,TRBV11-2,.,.,CASSLAQVQEKLFF,TGTGCCAGCAGCTTAGCTCAGGTTCAGGAAAAACTGTTTTTT
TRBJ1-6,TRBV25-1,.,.,CASSDRVGSPLHF,TGTGCCAGCAGTGACAGGGTGGGTTCACCCCTCCACTTT
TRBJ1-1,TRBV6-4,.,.,CASSLASNTEAFF,TGTGCCAGCTCCCTCGCGAGTAACACTGAAGCTTTCTTT
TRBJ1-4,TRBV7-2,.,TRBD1,CASSQGQAESEKLFF,TGTGCCAGCAGCCAAGGACAGGCGGAATCTGAAAAACTGTTTTTT
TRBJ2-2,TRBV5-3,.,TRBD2,CASNGTSGGLPTGELFF,TGTGCCTCGAACGGGACTAGCGGGGGCCTACCCACCGGGGAGCTGTTTTTT
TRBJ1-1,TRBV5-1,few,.,CASRGDGGLNTEAFF,TGCGCCAGCAGAGGGGACGGGGGATTGAACACTGAAGCTTTCTTT